This TCR beta chain stems from a study of blood T cell repertoires in COVID-19. Across the whole study: Some COVID-19 samples were acute and others convalescent; all came from the United States, Italy and Spain. PBMCs, B-cell-depleted T cells, or T cells were the source of the cDNA or gDNA that made up the material.

This CDR3 is built from 13 residues. V was pared by 5 bases and J by 5 bases, with 3 bases of the junction left unmatched. Germline lookup yields CDR1 LGHDT and CDR2 YNNKEL (reference sequence). Some clones are missing from TCRdb's copy, which holds only in-frame ones; the method was immunoSEQ multiplex PCR. The table includes under 100,000 clones, approximately 90% detected once. This clone has a single count. The TCR was taken from a man aged 45-65 years with acute or convalescent COVID-19. This chain joins TRBV3-1 (or the pseudogene TRBV3-2) and TRBJ2-5; 9 bases fit TRBD1. Sequences were obtained from peripheral blood. CDR3 in amino acids: CASSMGQGETQYF. The CDR3 DNA reads TGTGCCAGCAGCATGGGACAGGGCGAGACCCAGTACTTC.